A selection of T cell receptor beta chains follows, all from one sample in a study of blood T cell repertoires in COVID-19. Sequencing was performed with immunoSEQ multiplex PCR; in TCRdb, only in-frame clones are kept and a portion is missing. The repertoire holds roughly 180,000 clones, about 80% seen once, with around 8.1% in the top ten. The sequencing input was peripheral blood. These receptors were taken from a woman between 45 and 60 years old with active or convalescent COVID-19. The CDR3 runs from the conserved cysteine through the conserved F or W. Each record gives: J gene, V gene, CDR3 protein.

TRBJ2-7 TRBV6-5 CASTRSPGQGEQYF
TRBJ2-5 TRBV11-2 CASSSTSGQETQYF
TRBJ1-2 TRBV5-6 CASSFGQAYYGYTF
TRBJ1-6 TRBV7-9 CASSFLSDSSYNSPLHF
TRBJ1-1 TRBV27 CASSSLRNTEAFF
TRBJ1-2 TRBV5-8 CASSHRMGIQYGYTF
TRBJ2-1 TRBV16 CASSQSVGSGGSYNEQFF
TRBJ2-1 TRBV9 CASSRGLAGGADSNEQFF
TRBJ1-2 TRBV7-9 CASSRGDGNYGYTF
TRBJ2-2 TRBV4-2 CASSQAGAGGPTGELFF
TRBJ2-1 TRBV11-2 CASSWTSGGANEQFF
TRBJ1-5 TRBV6-2/TRBV6-3 CASSYEAAQPQHF
TRBJ1-6 TRBV2 CASRGDRGGSSYNSPLHF
TRBJ1-3 TRBV5-1 CASSLGTGGSGNTIYF
TRBJ1-2 TRBV12-5 CASGLGSANYGYTF
TRBJ1-1 TRBV7-9 CASSLVQGTNTEAFF
TRBJ2-5 TRBV9 CASSVAGAGETQYF
TRBJ2-3 TRBV9 CASSVVGFRDTQYF
TRBJ2-7 TRBV28 CASGTNRGRGYEQYF
TRBJ2-5 TRBV18 CASSPPYLGSSTLAGGTQYF
TRBJ2-7 TRBV28 CASSHPPEQYF
TRBJ2-7 TRBV28 CASSLGAGTGRDEQYF